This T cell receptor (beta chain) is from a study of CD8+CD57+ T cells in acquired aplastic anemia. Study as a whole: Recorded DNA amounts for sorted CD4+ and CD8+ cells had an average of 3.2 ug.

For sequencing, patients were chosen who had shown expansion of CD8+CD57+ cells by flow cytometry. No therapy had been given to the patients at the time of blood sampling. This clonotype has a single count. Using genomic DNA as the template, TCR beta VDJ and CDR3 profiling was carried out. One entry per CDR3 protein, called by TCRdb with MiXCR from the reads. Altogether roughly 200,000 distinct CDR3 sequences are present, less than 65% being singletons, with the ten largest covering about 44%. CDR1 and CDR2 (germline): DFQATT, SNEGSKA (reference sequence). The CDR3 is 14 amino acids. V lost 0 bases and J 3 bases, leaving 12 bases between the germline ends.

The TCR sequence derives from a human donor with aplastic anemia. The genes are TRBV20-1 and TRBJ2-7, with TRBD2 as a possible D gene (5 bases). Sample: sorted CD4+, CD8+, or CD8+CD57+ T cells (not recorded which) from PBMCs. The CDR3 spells CSARDLGENYEQYF. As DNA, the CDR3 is TGCAGTGCTAGAGATCTCGGGGAGAACTACGAGCAGTACTTC.